Listed here are 21 T cell receptor beta chains from one sample, sequenced in a study of blood T cell repertoires in COVID-19. Here immunoSEQ multiplex PCR was the method, and the copy in TCRdb shows in-frame clones only, minus some. The sample holds about 190,000 clones; about nine tenths are singletons and the top ten take 1.1%. What was sequenced was peripheral blood. These TCRs come from a man aged 25-45 years with acute or convalescent COVID-19.

This chain joins TRBV15 and TRBJ2-5, with D tentatively TRBD2 (6 bases). This CDR3 spans 16 amino acids. The germline V gene has CDR1 LNHNV and CDR2 YYDKDF (reference sequence). Deletions cut 0 bases from V and 7 bases from J, with 18 bases between. The CDR3 region has the DNA TGTGCCACCAGCAGAGATCGAGGGGCTAGCGTGGCGACCCAGTACTTC. Translating gives CATSRDRGASVATQYF.

This clone was seen more than once but under ten times. The V gene is TRBV4-1, the J gene TRBJ1-5; TRBD1 matches at 8 bases. CDR1 MGHRA and CDR2 YSYEKL come from the germline V gene. The ends lost 1 base at V and 5 bases at J; junction bases unmatched: 10. The CDR3 covers 17 residues. The DNA of the CDR3 is TGCGCCAGCAGCCAAGTCCGAGGACAGGGCGGTGATCAGCCCCAGCATTTT. Translating gives CASSQVRGQGGDQPQHF.

The rearrangement joins TRBV4-1 to TRBJ1-2; a weak D match, TRBD1 (5 bases). There are 15 residues in the CDR3. The germline V gene has CDR1 MGHRA and CDR2 YSYEKL. V shed 4 bases and J shed 5 bases, with 17 bases lying between them. The CDR3 reads CASSLTQAPEYGYTF. In DNA, the CDR3 is TGCGCCAGCAGCCTCACACAGGCCCCGGAGTATGGCTACACCTTC.

The chain recombines TRBV6-5 with TRBJ1-1, with D hard to call. The length of the CDR3 is 14 residues. V dropped 8 bases and J dropped 0 bases, with 13 bases sitting between them. Germline V lookup: CDR1 MNHEY, CDR2 SVGAGI. As DNA, the CDR3 is TGTGCCAGCCAGAGGGTTGGCTTGAACACTGAAGCTTTCTTT. It translates to CASQRVGLNTEAFF.

Details on this clone: This sample includes further DNA sequences coding for the same CDR3. The V and J genes are TRBV3-1 (or the pseudogene TRBV3-2) and TRBJ2-5, with D unclear. The V gene lost 3 bases and the J gene lost 5 bases, with 4 bases spanning the gap. Germline CDR1 and CDR2: LGHDT and YNNKEL (reference sequence). This CDR3 contains 11 residues. DNA for the CDR3: TGTGCCAGCAGCCAGAGCGAGACCCAGTACTTC. Translation: CASSQSETQYF.

The chain has TRBV30 and TRBJ2-1, with 7 bases lining up with TRBD2. CDR1 is GTSNPN and CDR2 is SVGIG in the germline V gene (reference sequence). CDR3 length equals 14 residues. Trimming at V came to 7 bases and at J to 7 bases, leaving 13 bases not matched to a gene. The CDR3 here is CAFERLAEGNEQFF. CDR3 nucleotides: TGTGCCTTTGAACGGCTAGCGGAGGGGAATGAGCAGTTCTTC.

The CDR3: CASSLRGPNTEAFF. CDR3 nucleotide sequence: TGTGCCAGCAGCTTAAGGGGCCCGAACACTGAAGCTTTCTTT. V gene TRBV13 combines with J gene TRBJ1-1, with a weak D call TRBD1 (5 bases). V was pared by 2 bases and J by 1 base, with 8 bases between. This CDR3 is 14 amino acids long. Germline CDR1 reads PRHDT; CDR2 reads FYEKMQ (reference sequence). Drawing the rest from reference TRBV13 and TRBJ1-1, the complete variable domain is AAGVIQSPRHLIKEKRETATLKCYPIPRHDTVYWYQQGPGQDPQFLISFYEKMQSDKGSIPDRFSAQQFSDYHSELNMSSLELGDSALYFCASSLRGPNTEAFFGQGTRLTVV.

The V call is TRBV24-1, the J call TRBJ2-3, with no clear D. The CDR3 totals 13 residues. Germline V lookup: CDR1 KGHDR, CDR2 SFDVKD. Between the trimmed V and J ends, which lost 5 bases and 0 bases, there was a span of 5 bases. CDR3 in amino acids: CATSGTSTDTQYF. CDR3 DNA sequence: TGTGCCACCAGTGGTACTAGCACAGATACGCAGTATTTT.

V and J are TRBV18 and TRBJ1-4; a weak D match, TRBD1 (6 bases). Germline V gene sequence: CDR1 KGHSH, CDR2 LQKENI. V lost 3 bases to trimming and J lost 3 bases, with 11 bases between them. The CDR3 sequence is 15 residues long. The CDR3 DNA reads TGTGCCAGCTCACCCGTAACAGGGTCTAATGAAAAACTGTTTTTT. Translation gives CASSPVTGSNEKLFF.

This clone occurred a few times. The V call is TRBV2, the J call TRBJ1-2; possibly TRBD1 for D (5 bases). The CDR3 covers 14 residues. The V and J ends lost 3 bases and 3 bases respectively, with 11 bases between them. Germline CDR1 is SNHLY and CDR2 is FYNNEI. CDR3 nucleotides: TGTGCCAGCAGTGAGACGCCAGGGTACTATGGCTACACCTTC. It specifies CASSETPGYYGYTF.

A single count supports this clone. The chain recombines TRBV5-1 with TRBJ1-1, with D perhaps matching TRBD1 (5 bases). The CDR3 runs 15 residues. The ends were cut back, 0 bases at V and 4 bases at J, with 13 bases in the middle. CDR1 is SGHRS, CDR2 YFSETQ, per germline. Here the CDR3 reads CASSLVSGRGTEAFF. As DNA, the CDR3 is TGCGCCAGCAGCTTGGTGTCAGGGAGGGGCACTGAAGCTTTCTTT.

A word on this clone: One junction end disagrees with the germline gene, perhaps due to a read error. The chain employs TRBV5-6 and TRBJ1-2; 7 positions agree with TRBD1. Germline CDR1 SGHDT, CDR2 YYEEEE. The CDR3 extends over 12 amino acids. Written as DNA, the CDR3 is TGTGCCAGCAGCTTTGGCCCGGAGACAGGGTCCTTC. Its protein product is CASSFGPETGSF.

This chain connects TRBV28 to TRBJ1-6; D remains ambiguous. The CDR3 has 15 residues. The germline gives CDR1 MDHEN, CDR2 SYDVKM. V gave up 7 bases and J gave up 2 bases, with 12 bases separating them. The CDR3 here is CASTNEVAYNSPLHF. CDR3 coding DNA: TGTGCCAGCACTAACGAGGTTGCCTATAATTCACCCCTCCACTTT.

The chain uses TRBV18 and TRBJ1-2; TRBD1 matches at 7 bases. J lost 7 bases, V lost 5 bases, and 7 bases had no gene match. CDR3 length: 13 residues. CDR1 and CDR2 from the germline V gene are KGHSH and LQKENI. The CDR3 reads CASSGDSPLGYTF. The CDR3 region has the DNA TGTGCCAGCTCAGGGGACAGTCCTCTTGGCTACACCTTC.

This clone was observed once. This chain uses TRBV6-6 with TRBJ1-2; D not certain. The CDR3 extends over 14 amino acids. V lost 0 bases and J 3 bases, leaving 8 bases between the germline ends. Germline V gene data show CDR1 as MNHNY and CDR2 as SVGAGI (reference sequence). CDR3 protein: CASSYSSEYYGYTF. Here the CDR3 DNA reads TGTGCCAGCAGTTACTCGTCCGAGTACTATGGCTACACCTTC.

The count of this clone is one. V gene TRBV2 combines with J gene TRBJ1-2; TRBD1 might be the D (6 bases). Germline V gives CDR1 SNHLY, CDR2 FYNNEI. This CDR3 comprises 14 residues. V lost 3 bases, J lost 7 bases, and 15 bases lay in between. The DNA of the CDR3 is TGTGCCAGCAGTGATGGAGGGGGGGTTCGTGGCTACACCTTC. Residues: CASSDGGGVRGYTF. Together with reference TRBV2 and TRBJ1-2, the CDR3 gives the full variable domain: EPEVTQTPSHQVTQMGQEVILRCVPISNHLYFYWYRQILGQKVEFLVSFYNNEISEKSEIFDDQFSVERPDGSNFTLKIRSTKLEDSAMYFCASSDGGGVRGYTFGSGTRLTVV.

This clone showed up just once. This chain links TRBV3-1 (or the pseudogene TRBV3-2) with TRBJ2-7; TRBD2 might be the D (5 bases). Germline V lookup: CDR1 LGHDT, CDR2 YNNKEL (reference sequence). The CDR3 runs to 13 residues. Trimming removed 1 base from V and 6 bases from J, with 10 bases in between. CDR3 in DNA: TGTGCCAGCAGCCAAGTTGTGGGAGTCGAGCAGTACTTC. Translated: CASSQVVGVEQYF.

The chain is built from TRBV10-3 and TRBJ2-2; perhaps TRBD1 as D (6 bases). This CDR3 comprises 15 residues. Trimming removed 0 bases at V and 1 base at J, with 6 bases between. Germline CDR1 and CDR2: ENHRY and SYGVKD. The CDR3 reads CAISESTGNTGELFF. The CDR3 coding sequence is TGTGCCATCAGTGAGTCGACAGGGAACACCGGGGAGCTGTTTTTT.

The chain employs TRBV27 and TRBJ1-6; weak D call: TRBD1 (5 bases). Germline-derived CDR1 and CDR2 are MNHEY and SMNVEV (reference sequence). V was cut by 3 bases and J by 7 bases, with 13 bases left in between. CDR3 size: 15 residues. In nucleotides, the CDR3 is TGTGCCAGCAGTTTTCTAGGGGTTGCGAATTCACCCCTCCACTTT. Translation: CASSFLGVANSPLHF.

The V and J genes are TRBV28 and TRBJ1-6; 7 positions agree with TRBD1. In germline, CDR1 is MDHEN, CDR2 SYDVKM. The V segment lost 6 bases and the J segment 9 bases; nucleotides outside the gene matches: 17. The CDR3 consists of 17 residues. This CDR3 is CASSRTAGTVVGSPLHF. CDR3 coding DNA: TGTGCCAGCAGCCGTACCGCCGGGACAGTGGTGGGTTCACCCCTCCACTTT. The full variable domain, rest sourced from reference TRBV28 and TRBJ1-6, is DVKVTQSSRYLVKRTGEKVFLECVQDMDHENMFWYRQDPGLGLRLIYFSYDVKMKEKGDIPEGYSVSREKKERFSLILESASTNQTSMYLCASSRTAGTVVGSPLHFGNGTRLTVT.

V is TRBV4-1 and J is TRBJ1-2; the match to TRBD1 covers 8 bases. The V gene end was trimmed by 1 base and the J gene end by 7 bases; junction bases not matched to a gene: 11. The CDR3 totals 16 residues. Germline V gene lookup returns CDR1 MGHRA and CDR2 YSYEKL. The CDR3 loop reads CASSQVGWQGASGYTF. In nucleotides, the CDR3 is TGCGCCAGCAGCCAAGTCGGTTGGCAGGGGGCCTCTGGCTACACCTTC.